The present T cell receptor (beta chain) was sequenced within a study of T-cell reconstitution after alpha-beta-depleted transplantation in children. The CDR3 loop spans 16 amino acids. V lost 3 bases, J lost 7 bases, and 10 bases stayed unmatched. TCRbeta library construction was performed incorporating unique molecular identifiers. TCRdb passed the PCR reads through MiXCR, listing each CDR3 protein once. The table records 300,000 to 400,000 distinct CDR3 sequences, about 14% of them present only once. The V and J genes are TRBV12-3 or TRBV12-4 and TRBJ2-1; 9 nucleotides match TRBD1. The sample in question was PBMCs, obtained from the stem cell graft. The TCR originated in a human donor who donated a stem cell graft to a child with Fanconi anemia. The CDR3 nucleotides read TGTGCCAGCAGTTTCGGGACAGGGATAGTTCGGAATGAGCAGTTCTTC. This gives the protein CASSFGTGIVRNEQFF.